Following are 20 T cell receptor beta chains from one sample sequenced in a study of OX40 agonist ivuxolimab in advanced cancers. The assay was immunoSEQ multiplex PCR, and TCRdb's table has in-frame clones only and misses some. The repertoire holds tens of thousands of clones, with 81% as singletons. The source was CD4+ or CD8+ T cells sorted from blood, collected in a trial of the OX40 agonist ivuxolimab. The receptors shown here come from an adult with an advanced solid tumor such as melanoma, head and neck, liver or kidney cancer.

The chain recombines TRBV19 with TRBJ1-2, with 7 bases lining up with TRBD1. This CDR3 has 13 amino acids. The V and J ends lost 5 bases and 6 bases, in that order; junction bases with no gene match: 6. The germline V gene has CDR1 LNHDA and CDR2 SQIVND (reference sequence). The CDR3 spells CASSWTGPDGYTF. The CDR3 region has the DNA TGTGCCAGTAGTTGGACAGGTCCGGATGGCTACACCTTC.

The chain carries TRBV21-1 and TRBJ1-1; TRBD1, as called in the table, went unchecked against the DNA. TRBV21-1 constitutes a pseudogene. The CDR3 loop spans 14 amino acids. This CDR3 is CASSTWTGWKEAFF. CDR3 coding DNA: TGTGCCAGCAGCACATGGACAGGGTGGAAGGAAGCTTTCTTT.

This chain joins TRBV28 and TRBJ2-7; TRBD2 matches 8 bases. Looked up from germline, CDR1 is MDHEN and CDR2 is SYDVKM. The CDR3 contains 14 residues. The trim removed 4 bases at V and 2 bases at J, leaving 4 bases unmatched. The CDR3 DNA reads TGTGCCAGCAGTTCGGGACTAGGAGCCTACGAGCAGTACTTC. The encoded protein is CASSSGLGAYEQYF.

This chain links TRBV30 with TRBJ2-5; TRBD2 aligns across 7 bases. This CDR3 spans 13 amino acids. Germline trimming cut 2 bases from V and 3 bases from J; bases unmatched to any gene: 3. Germline-derived CDR1 and CDR2 are GTSNPN and SVGIG (reference sequence). CDR3 loop: CAWSLGGEETQYF. CDR3 sequence (DNA): TGTGCCTGGAGTCTGGGAGGGGAAGAGACCCAGTACTTC.

This clone was seen a single time. V usage is TRBV10-3 and J usage is TRBJ2-3; either TRBD1 or TRBD2 may supply D (5 bases each). V was clipped by 0 bases and J by 7 bases, with 17 bases between them. CDR3 length: 16 residues. Germline CDR1 and CDR2: ENHRY and SYGVKD. The CDR3 DNA sequence: TGTGCCATCAGTGAGTCCCGGGGCGACTTTGTAAATACGCAGTATTTT. Protein: CAISESRGDFVNTQYF.

This sequence joins TRBV27 and TRBJ2-1; either TRBD1 or TRBD2 may supply D (6 bases each). This CDR3 region has 15 residues. Per germline, CDR1 MNHEY and CDR2 SMNVEV (reference sequence). V lost 1 base and J lost 7, with 14 bases in between. CDR3 loop: CASSLWGARGNEQFF. CDR3 coding DNA: TGTGCCAGCAGTTTATGGGGGGCGAGAGGGAATGAGCAGTTCTTC.

The rearrangement joins TRBV11-2 to TRBJ2-5; D is unresolved. This CDR3 region has 14 residues. Germline values: CDR1 SGHAT, CDR2 FQNNGV. Between the trimmed V and J ends, which lost 4 bases and 0 bases, there was a span of 9 bases. The CDR3 region is CASSSFGDQETQYF. CDR3 bases: TGTGCCAGCAGCTCCTTTGGAGACCAAGAGACCCAGTACTTC.

The chain uses TRBV7-6 and TRBJ1-6, with 7 bases that match TRBD1. Germline CDR1 reads SGHVS; CDR2 reads FNYEAQ. The CDR3 totals 13 residues. V trimming: 5 bases; J trimming: 10 bases; junction bases outside the gene matches: 5. The CDR3 sequence is CASSEEGASPLHF. The CDR3 region has the DNA TGTGCCAGCAGCGAAGAGGGGGCCTCACCCCTCCACTTT.

This clone was observed a few times. The chain carries TRBV15 and TRBJ1-1; no firm D call. With 3 bases removed from V and 1 base from J, the gap between germline ends came to 6 bases. The CDR3 is made up of 13 amino acids. Germline V lookup: CDR1 LNHNV, CDR2 YYDKDF (reference sequence). The CDR3 here is CATSSGWNTEAFF. In DNA, the CDR3 is TGTGCCACCAGCAGTGGGTGGAACACTGAAGCTTTCTTT.

V usage is TRBV6-5 and J usage is TRBJ2-7, with D perhaps TRBD2 (5 bases). Germline V lookup: CDR1 MNHEY, CDR2 SVGAGI. V shed 0 bases and J shed 6 bases, with 9 bases lying between them. CDR3 size: 13 residues. The CDR3 spells CASSYSSSSEQYF. The CDR3 coding sequence is TGTGCCAGCAGTTACTCATCTAGCTCCGAGCAGTACTTC.

The gene calls are TRBV30 and TRBJ2-3; 13 bases agree with TRBD2. The CDR3 consists of 17 residues. The V and J ends lost 0 bases and 5 bases, in that order; junction bases with no gene match: 8. CDR1 GTSNPN and CDR2 SVGIG come from the germline V gene (reference sequence). The CDR3 nucleotides are TGTGCCTGGAGTGTACTTGGACTAGCGGGAGACGGAGATACGCAGTATTTT. Encoded protein: CAWSVLGLAGDGDTQYF.

This chain uses TRBV11-3 with TRBJ1-2; D remains ambiguous. Trimming shortened V by 0 bases and J by 6 bases, and 8 bases separated the two germline ends. From germline, CDR1 is SGHNT and CDR2 YENEEA. The CDR3 spans 13 residues. The CDR3 DNA sequence: TGTGCCAGCAGCTTAGAGGGTGGCGATGGCTACACCTTC. It encodes CASSLEGGDGYTF.

J is TRBJ2-1 and V is TRBV5-6, with D perhaps matching TRBD1 or TRBD2 (5 bases each). CDR1 and CDR2 from the germline V gene are SGHDT and YYEEEE. V was trimmed by 4 bases and J by 6 bases, leaving 17 bases between them. This CDR3 contains 15 residues. For the CDR3, the DNA is TGTGCCAGCAGCCGAGGGGCCCTGGGCATCAATGAGCAGTTCTTC. The encoded protein is CASSRGALGINEQFF.

This chain connects TRBV5-4 to TRBJ1-1; D unclear. Germline V gene data show CDR1 as SGHNT and CDR2 as YYREEE (reference sequence). CDR3 length equals 13 residues. V was cut by 2 bases and J by 4 bases, with 9 bases left in between. In nucleotides, the CDR3 is TGTGCCAGCAGCTTCGGGTGGGGCACTGAAGCTTTCTTT. Its translation: CASSFGWGTEAFF.

The rearrangement links TRBV9 to TRBJ2-3, with 8 bases aligning to TRBD2. J was trimmed by 5 bases and V by 0 bases; bases with no gene match: 14. The CDR3 extends over 18 amino acids. Germline-derived CDR1 and CDR2 are SGDLS and YYNGEE. CDR3 sequence: CASSVEGGLAAVGDTQYF. The DNA of the CDR3 is TGTGCCAGCAGCGTAGAGGGAGGACTAGCAGCTGTAGGAGATACGCAGTATTTT.

This chain links TRBV19 with TRBJ2-1, with D hard to call. The CDR3 is 14 amino acids. V was shortened by 0 bases and J by 3 bases, with 6 bases between the two germline ends. CDR1 LNHDA and CDR2 SQIVND come from the germline V gene (reference sequence). CDR3 DNA sequence: TGTGCCAGTAGTATAGAGGCAGGCTACAATGAGCAGTTCTTC. Translated: CASSIEAGYNEQFF.

The chain uses TRBV27 and TRBJ2-1; 7 bases are a match to TRBD1. The ends lost 2 bases at V and 4 bases at J; junction bases unmatched: 5. The CDR3 has 15 residues. Germline CDR1 and CDR2: MNHEY and SMNVEV (reference sequence). The CDR3 DNA sequence: TGTGCCAGCAGTTTAGCGGCAGGGGGTTACAATGAGCAGTTCTTC. It specifies CASSLAAGGYNEQFF.

This clone has only a few counts. This rearrangement joins TRBV30 to TRBJ1-2; D is undetermined. Trimming stripped 2 bases from V and 3 bases from J, with 4 bases between. This CDR3 has 11 amino acids. CDR1 and CDR2 (germline): GTSNPN, SVGIG (reference sequence). In DNA form, the CDR3 reads TGTGCCTGGAGTCGGGACTATGGCTACACCTTC. Protein: CAWSRDYGYTF.

V gene TRBV29-1 combines with J gene TRBJ2-7; a possible D gene is TRBD1 (8 bases). Germline V gives CDR1 SQVTM, CDR2 ANQGSEA. This CDR3 spans 15 amino acids. Trimming pared 3 bases from V and 4 bases from J, leaving 19 bases between. CDR3 protein: CSVEGGQGARYEQYF. Written as DNA, the CDR3 is TGCAGCGTTGAGGGGGGGCAGGGGGCTAGGTACGAGCAGTACTTC.

This chain uses TRBV29-1 with TRBJ2-1, with unresolved D. The CDR3 spans 12 residues. Per germline, CDR1 SQVTM and CDR2 ANQGSEA. The ends were cut back, 5 bases at V and 6 bases at J, with 11 bases in the middle. The CDR3 DNA reads TGCAGCGTTTTCTCGATTCTCAATGAGCAGTTCTTC. It encodes CSVFSILNEQFF.